The text below deals with one T cell receptor beta chain. From germline, CDR1 is SGHAT and CDR2 FQNNGV. CDR3 length: 12 amino acids. With 7 bases removed from V and 9 bases from J, the gap between germline ends came to 13 bases. Original analysis: Nucleated cell number was recorded as an estimate derived from reference gene primer amplification. Repertoires were generated with immunoSEQ multiplex PCR, while TCRdb's copy carries only in-frame clones and drops some. The V and J calls and clone size were taken over from that table, and D and trimming were inferred from the DNA. The sample records more than 95,000 clones, 84% being singletons. This specimen comes from a study of blood T cell repertoires in COVID-19. As for the study in general: COVID-19 samples collected from the United States, Italy and Spain covered acute and convalescent phases. The cDNA or gDNA used as material had been derived from T cells, B-cell-depleted T cells, or PBMCs.

The V call is TRBV11-2, the J call TRBJ2-1, with D tentatively TRBD2 (6 bases). The sample consisted of peripheral blood. This receptor was identified in a human donor in a cohort sampled during active or convalescent COVID-19. The CDR3 loop is CASNSGTAEQFF. CDR3 sequence (DNA): TGTGCCAGCAACTCTGGGACTGCTGAGCAGTTCTTC. The full variable domain, with the rest looked up from reference TRBV11-2 and TRBJ2-1, is EAGVAQSPRYKIIEKRQSVAFWCNPISGHATLYWYQQILGQGPKLLIQFQNNGVVDDSQLPKDRFSAERLKGVDSTLKIQPAKLEDSAVYLCASNSGTAEQFFGPGTRLTVL.